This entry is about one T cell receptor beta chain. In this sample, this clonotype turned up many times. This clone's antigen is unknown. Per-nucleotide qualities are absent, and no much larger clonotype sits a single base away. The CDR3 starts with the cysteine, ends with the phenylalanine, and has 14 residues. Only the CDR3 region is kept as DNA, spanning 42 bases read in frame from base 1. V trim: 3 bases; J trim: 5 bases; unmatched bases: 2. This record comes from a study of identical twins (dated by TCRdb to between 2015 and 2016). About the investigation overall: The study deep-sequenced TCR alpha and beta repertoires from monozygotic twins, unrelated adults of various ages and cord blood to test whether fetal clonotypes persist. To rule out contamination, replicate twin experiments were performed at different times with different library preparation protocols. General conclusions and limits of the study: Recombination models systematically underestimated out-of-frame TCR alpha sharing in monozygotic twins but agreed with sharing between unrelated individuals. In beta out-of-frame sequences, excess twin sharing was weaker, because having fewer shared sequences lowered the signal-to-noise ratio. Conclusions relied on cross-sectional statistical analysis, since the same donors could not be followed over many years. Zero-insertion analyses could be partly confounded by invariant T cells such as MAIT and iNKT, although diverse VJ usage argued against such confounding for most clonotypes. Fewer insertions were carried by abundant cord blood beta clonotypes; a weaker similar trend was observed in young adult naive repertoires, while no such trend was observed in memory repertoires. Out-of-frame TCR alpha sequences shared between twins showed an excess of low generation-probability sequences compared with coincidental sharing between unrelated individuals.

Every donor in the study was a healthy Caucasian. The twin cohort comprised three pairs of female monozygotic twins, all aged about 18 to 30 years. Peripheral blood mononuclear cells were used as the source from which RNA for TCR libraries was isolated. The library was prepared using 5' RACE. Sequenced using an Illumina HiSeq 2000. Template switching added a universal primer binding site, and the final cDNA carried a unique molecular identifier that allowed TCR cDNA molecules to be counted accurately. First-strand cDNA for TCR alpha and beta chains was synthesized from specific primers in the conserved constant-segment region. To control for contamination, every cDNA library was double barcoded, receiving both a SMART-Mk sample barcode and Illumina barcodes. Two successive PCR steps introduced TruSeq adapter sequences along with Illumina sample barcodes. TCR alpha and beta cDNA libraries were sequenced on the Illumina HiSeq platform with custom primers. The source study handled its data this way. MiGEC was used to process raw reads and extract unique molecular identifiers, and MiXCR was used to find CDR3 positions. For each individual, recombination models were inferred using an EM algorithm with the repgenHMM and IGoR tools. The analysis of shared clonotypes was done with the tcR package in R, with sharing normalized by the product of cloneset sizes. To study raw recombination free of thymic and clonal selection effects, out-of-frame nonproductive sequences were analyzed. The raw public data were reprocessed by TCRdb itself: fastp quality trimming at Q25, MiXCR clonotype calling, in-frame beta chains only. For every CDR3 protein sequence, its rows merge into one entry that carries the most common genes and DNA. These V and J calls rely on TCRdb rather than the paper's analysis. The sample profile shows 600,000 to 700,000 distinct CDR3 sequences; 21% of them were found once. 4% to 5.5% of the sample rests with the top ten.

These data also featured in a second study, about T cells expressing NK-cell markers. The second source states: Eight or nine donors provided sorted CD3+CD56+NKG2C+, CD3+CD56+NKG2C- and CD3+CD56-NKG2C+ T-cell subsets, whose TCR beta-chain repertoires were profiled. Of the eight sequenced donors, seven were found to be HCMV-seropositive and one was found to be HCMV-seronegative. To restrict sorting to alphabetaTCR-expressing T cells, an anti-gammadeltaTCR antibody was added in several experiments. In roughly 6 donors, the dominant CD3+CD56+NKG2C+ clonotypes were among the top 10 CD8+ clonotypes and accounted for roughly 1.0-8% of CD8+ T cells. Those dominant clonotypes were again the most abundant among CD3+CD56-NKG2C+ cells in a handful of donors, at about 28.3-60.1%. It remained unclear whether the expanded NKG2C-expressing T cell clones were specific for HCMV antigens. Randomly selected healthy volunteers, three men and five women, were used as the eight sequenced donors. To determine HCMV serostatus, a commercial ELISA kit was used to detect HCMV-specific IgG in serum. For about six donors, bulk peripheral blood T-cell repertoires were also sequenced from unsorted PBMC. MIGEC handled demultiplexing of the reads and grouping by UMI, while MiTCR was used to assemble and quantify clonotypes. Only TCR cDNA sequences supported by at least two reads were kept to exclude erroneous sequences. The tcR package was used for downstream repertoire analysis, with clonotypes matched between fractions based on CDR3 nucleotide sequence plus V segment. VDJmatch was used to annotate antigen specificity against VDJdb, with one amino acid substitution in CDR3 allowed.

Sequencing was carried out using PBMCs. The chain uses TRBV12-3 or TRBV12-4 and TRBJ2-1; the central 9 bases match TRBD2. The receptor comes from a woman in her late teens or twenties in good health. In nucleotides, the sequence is TGTGCCAGCAGTTTCGGGACTAGCCACAATGAGCAGTTCTTC. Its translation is CASSFGTSHNEQFF.